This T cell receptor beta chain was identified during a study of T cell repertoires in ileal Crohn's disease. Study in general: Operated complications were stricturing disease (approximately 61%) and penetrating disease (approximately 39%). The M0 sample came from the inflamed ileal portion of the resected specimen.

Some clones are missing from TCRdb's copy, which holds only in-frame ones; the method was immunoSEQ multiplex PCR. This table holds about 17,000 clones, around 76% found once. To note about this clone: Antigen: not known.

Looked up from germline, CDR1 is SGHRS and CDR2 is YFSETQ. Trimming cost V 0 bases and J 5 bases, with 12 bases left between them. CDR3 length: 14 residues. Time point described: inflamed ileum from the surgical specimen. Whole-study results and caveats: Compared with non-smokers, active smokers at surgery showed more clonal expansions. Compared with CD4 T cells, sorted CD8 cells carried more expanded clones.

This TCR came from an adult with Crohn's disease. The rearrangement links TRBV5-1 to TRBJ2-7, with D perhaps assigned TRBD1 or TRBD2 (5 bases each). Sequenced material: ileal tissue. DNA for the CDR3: TGCGCCAGCAGCTTGGCGGGACCGATGCACGAGCAGTACTTC. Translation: CASSLAGPMHEQYF. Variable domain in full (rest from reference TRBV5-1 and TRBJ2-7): KAGVTQTPRYLIKTRGQQVTLSCSPISGHRSVSWYQQTPGQGLQFLFEYFSETQRNKGNFPGRFSGRQFSNSRSEMNVSTLELGDSALYLCASSLAGPMHEQYFGPGTRLTVT.